The source of this T cell receptor beta chain is a study of shared clonotypes between healthy human individuals (dated by TCRdb to 2018 to 2020). With regard to the full study: A few men and two women, aged 18 to 49 years, made up the cohort. To increase sequencing depth and limit assay-specific biases, different laboratories used diverse techniques to prepare libraries and sequence TCR repertoires. Each donor's leukapheresis produced roughly between roughly 0.85 and 10 billion PBMCs. To estimate repertoire size and how much clonotype sharing occurs between individuals, the study deeply sequenced the blood TCR repertoires of several healthy adults. For each donor, CD4 naive and CD4 memory were each given three plates, CD8 naive was given two plates, and CD8 memory was given one plate. Broader findings and caveats from the paper: Larger estimated clonotype richness was generally found for naive subsets than for memory subsets. Roughly 5.2% of naive CD4, around 3.6% of naive CD8, roughly 2.4% of memory CD4, and 0.35% to 0.4% of memory CD8 clonotypes were shared across several donors. Even with the large sequencing depth, rarefaction of the sorted-subset datasets indicated that sequencing was incomplete. Pairwise subsampling indicated that sequencing depth was expected to affect the degree of clonotype sharing among donors. Sampling was restricted to blood, and TCR repertoires in tissues likely differ from the TCR repertoires found in blood. Higher generation probabilities were observed for clonotypes shared by all four sorted-subset donors than for non-shared clonotypes. The small number of donors limited the genetic and exposure-history diversity represented.

V sheds 1 base and J sheds 2 bases, leaving 12 bases between their ends. The CDR3 contains 15 residues, cysteine and phenylalanine counted. Only CDR3 DNA remains: 45 bases, in frame from the first base. CDR1 SEHNR and CDR2 FQNEAQ were looked up in the germline V gene (reference sequence). A remark on this clone: Its antigen has not been determined. Nothing much larger sits one base from this clone, and base qualities are not available.

CD8 naive samples consisted of CD45RO-negative cells that were positively selected for CCR7, yielding a CD45RA+CCR7+ population without TemRA cells. The donors were healthy, HIV-negative adults with no recently reported acute infections or vaccinations. Every donor was a Caucasian adult residing in Nashville, Tennessee, USA. After blood collection by leukapheresis, PBMCs were isolated using Ficoll-Histopaque density gradient centrifugation and then cryopreserved in the vapor phase of liquid nitrogen. Analytical flow cytometry was used to check the purity and quantity of each magnetically sorted T cell population. Genomic DNA was isolated from each sorted fraction and quantified by UV absorbance on a Nanodrop 2000c. Using the deep immunoSEQ assay, multiplex PCR amplified TCR CDR3 regions from genomic DNA. Extracted genomic DNA from each cell subset was distributed evenly across all wells of several immunoSEQ 96-well plates, and each plate was treated as a replicate. For sorted subsets, each replicate PCR was loaded with around 220 ng genomic DNA, equivalent to roughly 30,000 T cell genomes. The purified libraries were quantified using a Qubit 3.0 fluorometer, sized with a Bioanalyzer 2100, and then quantified again using the KAPA Library Quantification kit. Each immunoSEQ 96-well plate was sequenced on its own single-read 150-cycle Illumina NextSeq 550 flow cell. Per the authors' processing: The immunoSEQ output contained only junctional sequences without quality scores, so filtering could not match that applied to full-length reads. To assign V/J genes and CDR3, sequences were annotated against IMGT germline references using PyIR, a Python wrapper for IgBLAST v1.9. Reads with weak V/J assignments (E-value above 1e-6), missing CDR3, stop codons, out-of-frame junctions, or ambiguous translated residues were removed. V3J clonotypes were defined as sequences sharing the same inferred V gene, J gene, and CDR3 amino acid sequence. To compute the percentage overlap between repertoires, the number of shared unique clonotypes was divided by the size of the smaller repertoire. Repertoire richness was assessed with RTK rarefaction, the Chao1 estimator, and Recon v2.1 estimates of unobserved clonotypes. Generation probabilities for all TCRbeta clonotypes obtained by the gDNA method from a handful of donors were computed using OLGA. TCRdb provides this immuneACCESS table in a form limited to in-frame rearrangements. Some clones are lacking; in checked studies, under half of them reflect an unresolved V gene, and why the rest are absent is not known. The V and J calls and clone size come from that table; D and trimming were worked out from the DNA. For this sample there are almost 700,000 clones; about 90% appear just once. Together, the top ten hold 20% to 25% of the sample.

The V and J genes are TRBV7-9 and TRBJ2-7; a weak D assignment points to TRBD2 (6 bases agree). Sequenced sample: naive CD8+ T cells sorted from blood. Sample cell subset or site, as interpreted from the label and publication: CD45RA+CCR7+. This sequence was found in a man younger than 45 in good health. The DNA sequence follows: TGTGCCAGCAGCTTAGTGGGTAGCGGAACCTACGAGCAGTACTTC. Its translation reads: CASSLVGSGTYEQYF.